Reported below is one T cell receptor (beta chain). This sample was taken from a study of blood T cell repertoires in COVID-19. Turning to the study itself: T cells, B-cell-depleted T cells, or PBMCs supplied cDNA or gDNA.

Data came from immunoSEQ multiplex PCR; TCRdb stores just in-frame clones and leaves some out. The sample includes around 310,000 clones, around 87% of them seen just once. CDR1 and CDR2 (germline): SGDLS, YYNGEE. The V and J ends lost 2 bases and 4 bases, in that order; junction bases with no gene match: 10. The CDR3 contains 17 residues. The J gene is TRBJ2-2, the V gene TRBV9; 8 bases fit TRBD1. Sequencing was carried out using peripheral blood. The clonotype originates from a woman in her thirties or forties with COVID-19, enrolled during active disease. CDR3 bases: TGTGCCAGCAGCGTGCAGGGGGCAAGTACGGGCACCGGGGAGCTGTTTTTT. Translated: CASSVQGASTGTGELFF. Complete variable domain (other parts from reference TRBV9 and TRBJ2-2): DSGVTQTPKHLITATGQRVTLRCSPRSGDLSVYWYQQSLDQGLQFLIQYYNGEERAKGNILERFSAQQFPDLHSELNLSSLELGDSALYFCASSVQGASTGTGELFFGEGSRLTVL.